These 20 T cell receptor beta chains came from one sample sequenced in a study of CD8+CD57+ T cells in acquired aplastic anemia. Researchers used genomic DNA as the template to profile TCR beta VDJ and CDR3. TCRdb independently ran MiXCR on the reads; one entry per CDR3 protein. The sample lists tens of thousands of distinct CDR3 sequences, approximately 73% occurring once. The sequencing input was sorted CD4+, CD8+, or CD8+CD57+ T cells (not recorded which) from PBMCs. The receptors were gathered from a human donor in good health, serving as a control.

V is TRBV6-5 and J is TRBJ2-3; a weak D match, TRBD1 (6 bases). CDR3 size: 14 residues. Trimming removed 7 bases at V and 0 bases at J, with 11 bases between. The germline gives CDR1 MNHEY, CDR2 SVGAGI. CDR3 sequence (DNA): TGTGCCAGCACTTGGGACATAAGCACAGATACGCAGTATTTT. This codes for CASTWDISTDTQYF.

This clonotype showed up just a few times. This sequence joins TRBV12-3 or TRBV12-4 and TRBJ2-1, with 11 bases fitting TRBD2. The CDR3 consists of 17 residues. The J segment lost 7 bases and the V segment lost 6 bases, leaving 14 bases of the junction unmatched. Here the CDR3 DNA reads TGTGCCAGCAGCCCCGGTAGCGGGGGGGCCCGGAGGAATGAGCAGTTCTTC. Translated, it gives CASSPGSGGARRNEQFF.

A note on this clonotype: Relative to the germline gene, one junction end is altered; a read error may explain this. J is TRBJ1-1 and V is TRBV6-1; D might be TRBD1 (5 bases). This CDR3 contains 14 residues. Germline-derived CDR1 and CDR2 are MNHNS and SASEGT. The CDR3 sequence: CASSRSGSHTEAFF. The CDR3 DNA is TGTGCCAGCAGTCGATCAGGGTCCCACACTGAAGCTTTCTTC.

The chain joins TRBV19 to TRBJ2-2; D gene unclear. V lost 10 bases and J lost 7, with 16 bases in between. This CDR3 is built from 13 residues. Germline V gene lookup returns CDR1 LNHDA and CDR2 SQIVND (reference sequence). CDR3 in DNA: TGTGCCACGTCGCTTGGCGAGGACGGGGAGCTGTTTTTT. It codes for CATSLGEDGELFF.

In this sample, this clonotype turned up once. V gene TRBV7-6 combines with J gene TRBJ1-2; no firm D call. Between the trimmed V and J ends, which lost 5 bases and 1 base, there was a span of 14 bases. CDR3 length: 15 amino acids. Germline V gene sequence: CDR1 SGHVS, CDR2 FNYEAQ. The CDR3 is CASSPRDPINYGYTF. The CDR3 DNA follows: TGTGCCAGCAGCCCCCGAGACCCTATTAACTATGGCTACACCTTC.

The genes are TRBV25-1 and TRBJ1-2; tentative D call: TRBD1 (5 bases). The CDR3 has 14 residues. The V end was cut by 2 bases, the J end by 2 bases, with 9 bases between. Germline lookup yields CDR1 MGHDK and CDR2 SYGVNS. The CDR3 region has the DNA TGTGCCAGCAGTGAAGGGGGTATAAACTATGGCTACACCTTC. Encoded protein: CASSEGGINYGYTF.

By share, this clonotype ranks as medium-sized. This chain connects TRBV12-3 or TRBV12-4 to TRBJ2-7; D remains ambiguous. The CDR3 is 12 residues long. V lost 5 bases and J 5 bases, leaving 10 bases between the germline ends. CDR3 nucleotides: TGTGCCAGCAGTGAGCACCTCGACGAGCAGTACTTC. This sequence encodes CASSEHLDEQYF.

J is TRBJ1-2 and V is TRBV4-2, with D possibly being TRBD1 (5 bases). The V end lost 1 base, the J end lost 9 bases, and 12 bases lay between the germline ends. Germline CDR1 reads LGHNA; CDR2 reads YNFKEQ. The CDR3 is 13 residues long. The CDR3 protein is CASSQGQGRSYTF. The CDR3 nucleotides read TGTGCCAGCAGCCAAGGGCAGGGCCGAAGCTACACCTTC.

This rearrangement joins TRBV30 to TRBJ1-2; D gene uncertain. Germline assignment: CDR1 GTSNPN and CDR2 SVGIG (reference sequence). The CDR3 covers 11 residues. V lost 1 base and J 3 bases, leaving 3 bases between the germline ends. CDR3 nucleotides: TGTGCCTGGAGTGATGACTATGGCTACACCTTC. It is translated as CAWSDDYGYTF.

V is TRBV4-1 and J is TRBJ2-7; 11 bases line up with TRBD1. Unmatched junction bases numbered 2, after V lost 6 bases and J lost 1 base. CDR1 and CDR2 from the germline V gene are MGHRA and YSYEKL. The CDR3 is made up of 14 amino acids. CDR3 bases: TGCGCCAGCAGTCGGGACAGGGGGTCCTACGAGCAGTACTTC. Translation: CASSRDRGSYEQYF.

The chain uses TRBV15 and TRBJ1-6; D might be TRBD1 (6 bases). Germline V gene data show CDR1 as LNHNV and CDR2 as YYDKDF (reference sequence). The CDR3 consists of 15 residues. V was cut by 3 bases and J by 4 bases, with 10 bases left in between. The CDR3: CATSSDRQYNSPLHF. In nucleotides, the CDR3 is TGTGCCACCAGCAGTGACAGGCAATATAATTCACCCCTCCACTTT.

The chain couples TRBV2 to TRBJ2-7; TRBD2 is a possible D gene (5 bases). Trimming shortened V by 9 bases and J by 6 bases, and 15 bases separated the two germline ends. CDR3 size: 12 residues. The germline CDR1 and CDR2 sequences are SNHLY and FYNNEI. The CDR3 DNA reads TGTGCCAGTAGTATCGGGATGTCCGAGCAGTACTTC. Its protein is CASSIGMSEQYF.

This chain links TRBV6-2 or TRBV6-3 with TRBJ2-7; D possibly corresponds to TRBD1 (5 bases). The CDR3 is made up of 15 amino acids. V shed 8 bases and J shed 0 bases, with 17 bases lying between them. In germline, CDR1 is MNHEY, CDR2 SVGEGT. The CDR3 DNA sequence: TGTGCCAGCTCAGACAGACGCACCCACTCCTACGAGCAGTACTTC. Its translation is CASSDRRTHSYEQYF.

In this sample, this clonotype turned up once. The chain is built from TRBV10-3 and TRBJ1-6; tentative D call: TRBD1 (6 bases). From germline, CDR1 is ENHRY and CDR2 SYGVKD. V lost 2 bases, J lost 8 bases, and 10 bases lay in between. This CDR3 has 14 residues. The CDR3 protein is CAISEGGGDSPLHF. The CDR3 DNA reads as TGTGCCATCAGTGAGGGCGGGGGCGATTCACCCCTCCACTTT.

V usage is TRBV10-3 and J usage is TRBJ1-2; 10 positions agree with TRBD1. The CDR3 runs 12 residues. The trim removed 10 bases at V and 12 bases at J, leaving 11 bases unmatched. Germline V gives CDR1 ENHRY, CDR2 SYGVKD. The CDR3: CATAPGQGRDTF. The CDR3 nucleotides read TGTGCCACCGCACCGGGACAGGGGAGAGACACCTTC.

This clonotype appeared a single time. The V call is TRBV4-3, the J call TRBJ1-2, with D maybe TRBD1 (5 bases). V dropped 5 bases and J dropped 3 bases, with 19 bases sitting between them. The CDR3 has 16 amino acids. Germline values: CDR1 LGHNA, CDR2 YSLEER. The CDR3 reads CASSDHRRVEYYGYTF. The CDR3, as DNA: TGCGCCAGCAGCGACCACCGCAGGGTTGAGTACTATGGCTACACCTTC.

A note on this clonotype: Mismatch with germline at one junction end may stem from a read error. The chain carries TRBV15 and TRBJ2-7; possibly TRBD1 for D (6 bases). The CDR3 is 14 residues long. Germline V gene sequence: CDR1 LNHNV, CDR2 YYDKDF (reference sequence). The CDR3, as DNA: TGTGCCACCAGCCGAGACAGGATAAACAACGAGCAGTACTTC. It is translated as CATSRDRINNEQYF.

The rearrangement links TRBV25-1 to TRBJ2-7; D is uncertain. The length of the CDR3 is 11 residues. V was pared by 2 bases and J by 5 bases, with 4 bases between. CDR1 and CDR2 from the germline V gene are MGHDK and SYGVNS. CDR3 bases: TGTGCCAGCAGTGAAGTCCACGAGCAGTACTTC. Encoded protein: CASSEVHEQYF.

This clonotype is labeled as medium-sized. V gene TRBV7-9 combines with J gene TRBJ1-6, with TRBD1 identical over 8 bases. Germline-derived CDR1 and CDR2 are SEHNR and FQNEAQ (reference sequence). The CDR3 has 16 residues. V shed 5 bases and J 6 bases; nucleotides not matched to a gene: 9. This chain's CDR3 is CASSLSGQGSNSPLHF. The CDR3 bases are TGTGCCAGCAGCCTATCTGGACAGGGAAGTAATTCACCCCTCCACTTT.

The chain links TRBV7-9 to TRBJ2-2; 8 nucleotides align to TRBD1. The CDR3 consists of 15 residues. Germline assignment: CDR1 SEHNR and CDR2 FQNEAQ (reference sequence). J was trimmed by 6 bases and V by 5 bases; bases with no gene match: 8. The CDR3 loop reads CASSRRTGHAGELFF. Here the CDR3 DNA reads TGTGCCAGCAGCCGACGGACAGGGCACGCCGGGGAGCTGTTTTTT.